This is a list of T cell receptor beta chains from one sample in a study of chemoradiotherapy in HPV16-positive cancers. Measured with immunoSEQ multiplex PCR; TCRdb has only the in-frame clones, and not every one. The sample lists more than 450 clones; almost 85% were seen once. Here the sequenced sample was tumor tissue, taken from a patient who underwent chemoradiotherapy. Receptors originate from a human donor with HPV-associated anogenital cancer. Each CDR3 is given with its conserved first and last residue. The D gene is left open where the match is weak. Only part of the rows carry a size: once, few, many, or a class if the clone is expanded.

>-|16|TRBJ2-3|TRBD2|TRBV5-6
TGTGCCAGCAGCACGGGACTAGCGGGAGCAACAGATACGCAGTATTTT
CASSTGLAGATDTQYF
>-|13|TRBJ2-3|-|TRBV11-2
TGTGCCAGCAGCCGAGCTGGCCGAGATACGCAGTATTTT
CASSRAGRDTQYF
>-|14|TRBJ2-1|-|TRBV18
TGTGCCAGCTCACCACCGGGAGACCCCAATGAGCAGTTCTTC
CASSPPGDPNEQFF
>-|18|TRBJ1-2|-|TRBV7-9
TGTGCCAGCAGCTTGGTGGAACAGGGTTTTGACGGATACTATGGCTACACCTTC
CASSLVEQGFDGYYGYTF
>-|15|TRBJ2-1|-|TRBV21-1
TGTGCCAGCAGCAAAGGATTTGGGGACAGCAATGAGCAGTTCTTC
CASSKGFGDSNEQFF
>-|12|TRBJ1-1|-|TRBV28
TGTGCCAGCAGTTCACAGGACCCTGAAGCTTTCTTT
CASSSQDPEAFF
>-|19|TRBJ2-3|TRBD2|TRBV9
TGTGCCAGCAGCGTAGACTTGGCTAGCGGGGGCCTCAGCACAGATACGCAGTATTTT
CASSVDLASGGLSTDTQYF
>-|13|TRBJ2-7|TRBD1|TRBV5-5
TGTGCCAGCAGCCAACAGGGGGCCTACGAGCAGTACTTC
CASSQQGAYEQYF
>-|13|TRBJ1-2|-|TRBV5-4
TGTGCCTGGCAAGGGGTTAGCGACTATGGCTACACCTTC
CAWQGVSDYGYTF
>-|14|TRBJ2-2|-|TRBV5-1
TGCGCCAGCAGGGGACGTTGGGACACCGGGGAGCTGTTTTTT
CASRGRWDTGELFF
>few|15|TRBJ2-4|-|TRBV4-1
TGCGCCAGCGGCTTCACAGCCTTAGCCAAAAACATTCAGTACTTC
CASGFTALAKNIQYF
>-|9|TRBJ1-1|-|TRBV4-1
TGCGCCAGCTTCACTGAAGCTTTCTTT
CASFTEAFF
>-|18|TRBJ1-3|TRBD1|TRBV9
TGTGCCAGCAGCGTAGCTGGGACAGGGTACCTCTCTGGAAACACCATATATTTT
CASSVAGTGYLSGNTIYF
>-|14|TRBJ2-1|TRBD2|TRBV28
TGTGCCAGCACTAGACTAGCGGGAGTCATTGAGCAGTTCTTC
CASTRLAGVIEQFF
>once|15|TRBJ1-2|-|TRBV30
TGTGCCTGGAGCCGACACTTAATGGAGCAAAATGGCTACACCTTC
CAWSRHLMEQNGYTF
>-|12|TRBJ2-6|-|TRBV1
TGCACCAGCCAAAGTCGGGCCAACGTCCTGACTTTC
CTSQSRANVLTF
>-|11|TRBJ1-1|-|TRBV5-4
TGTGCCAGCAGCTTGGGCAATGGTTGGTTCTTT
CASSLGNGWFF
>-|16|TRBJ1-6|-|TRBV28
TGTGCCAGCAGTTTAGGTGGCGGCAGGGATAATTCACCCCTCCACTTT
CASSLGGGRDNSPLHF
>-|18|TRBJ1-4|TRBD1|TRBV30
TGTGCCTGGAGTGTACATCGAATGGACAGGGGGCTTAGCGAAAAACTGTTTTTT
CAWSVHRMDRGLSEKLFF
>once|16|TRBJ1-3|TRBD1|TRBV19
TGTGCCAGTAGCCCAGGACAGGGCCTCTCTGGAAACACCATATATTTT
CASSPGQGLSGNTIYF
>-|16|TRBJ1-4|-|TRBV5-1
TGCGCCAGCAGTCCCACCGGGGACCCCCGTAATGAAAAACTGTTTTTT
CASSPTGDPRNEKLFF
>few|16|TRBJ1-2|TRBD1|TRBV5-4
TGTGCCAGCAGCCACATGGGACAGGGCACTCTCTATGGCTACACCTTC
CASSHMGQGTLYGYTF
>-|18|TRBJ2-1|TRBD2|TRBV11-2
TGTGCCAGCAGCTTAGGGACTAGCGGGAGGCCTTCCTACAATGAGCAGTTCTTC
CASSLGTSGRPSYNEQFF
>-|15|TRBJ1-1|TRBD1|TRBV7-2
TGTGCCAGCAGCTGGACAGGGGTATCAGGCACTGAAGCTTTCTTT
CASSWTGVSGTEAFF
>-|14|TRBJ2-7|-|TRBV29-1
TGCAGCGTGAAGGGGGGGGCAGGGAGGTACGAGCAGTACTTC
CSVKGGAGRYEQYF
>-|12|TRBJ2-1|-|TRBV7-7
TGTGCCAGCAGTCCCCTCTACAATGAGCAGTTCTTC
CASSPLYNEQFF